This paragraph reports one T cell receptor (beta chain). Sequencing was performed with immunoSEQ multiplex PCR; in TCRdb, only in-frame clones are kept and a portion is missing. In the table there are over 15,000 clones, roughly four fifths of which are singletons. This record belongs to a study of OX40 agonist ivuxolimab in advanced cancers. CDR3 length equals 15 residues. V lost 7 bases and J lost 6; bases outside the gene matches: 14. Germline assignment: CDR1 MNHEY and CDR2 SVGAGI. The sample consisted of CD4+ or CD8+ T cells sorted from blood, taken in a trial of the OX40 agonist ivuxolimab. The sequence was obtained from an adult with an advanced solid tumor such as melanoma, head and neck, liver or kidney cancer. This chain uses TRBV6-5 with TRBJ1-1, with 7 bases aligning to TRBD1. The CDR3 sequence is CASTANRGGVSEAFF. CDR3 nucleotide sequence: TGTGCCAGCACCGCAAACAGGGGTGGTGTCTCTGAAGCTTTCTTT.